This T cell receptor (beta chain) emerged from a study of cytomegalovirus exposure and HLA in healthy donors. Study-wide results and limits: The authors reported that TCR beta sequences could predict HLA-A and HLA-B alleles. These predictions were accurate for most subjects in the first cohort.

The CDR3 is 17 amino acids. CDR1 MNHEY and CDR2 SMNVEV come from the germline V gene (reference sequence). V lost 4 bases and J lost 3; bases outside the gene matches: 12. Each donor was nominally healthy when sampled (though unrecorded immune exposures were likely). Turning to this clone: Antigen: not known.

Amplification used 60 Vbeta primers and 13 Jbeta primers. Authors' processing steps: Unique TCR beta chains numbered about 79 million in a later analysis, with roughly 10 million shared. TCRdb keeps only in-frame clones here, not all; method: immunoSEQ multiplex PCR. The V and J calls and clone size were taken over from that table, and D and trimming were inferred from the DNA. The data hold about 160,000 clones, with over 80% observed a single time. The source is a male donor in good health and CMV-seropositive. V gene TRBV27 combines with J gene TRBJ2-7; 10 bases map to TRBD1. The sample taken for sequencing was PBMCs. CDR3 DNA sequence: TGTGCCAGCAGTTCTCAACCCGGGACAGGGGTCGTCTACGAGCAGTACTTC. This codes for CASSSQPGTGVVYEQYF.